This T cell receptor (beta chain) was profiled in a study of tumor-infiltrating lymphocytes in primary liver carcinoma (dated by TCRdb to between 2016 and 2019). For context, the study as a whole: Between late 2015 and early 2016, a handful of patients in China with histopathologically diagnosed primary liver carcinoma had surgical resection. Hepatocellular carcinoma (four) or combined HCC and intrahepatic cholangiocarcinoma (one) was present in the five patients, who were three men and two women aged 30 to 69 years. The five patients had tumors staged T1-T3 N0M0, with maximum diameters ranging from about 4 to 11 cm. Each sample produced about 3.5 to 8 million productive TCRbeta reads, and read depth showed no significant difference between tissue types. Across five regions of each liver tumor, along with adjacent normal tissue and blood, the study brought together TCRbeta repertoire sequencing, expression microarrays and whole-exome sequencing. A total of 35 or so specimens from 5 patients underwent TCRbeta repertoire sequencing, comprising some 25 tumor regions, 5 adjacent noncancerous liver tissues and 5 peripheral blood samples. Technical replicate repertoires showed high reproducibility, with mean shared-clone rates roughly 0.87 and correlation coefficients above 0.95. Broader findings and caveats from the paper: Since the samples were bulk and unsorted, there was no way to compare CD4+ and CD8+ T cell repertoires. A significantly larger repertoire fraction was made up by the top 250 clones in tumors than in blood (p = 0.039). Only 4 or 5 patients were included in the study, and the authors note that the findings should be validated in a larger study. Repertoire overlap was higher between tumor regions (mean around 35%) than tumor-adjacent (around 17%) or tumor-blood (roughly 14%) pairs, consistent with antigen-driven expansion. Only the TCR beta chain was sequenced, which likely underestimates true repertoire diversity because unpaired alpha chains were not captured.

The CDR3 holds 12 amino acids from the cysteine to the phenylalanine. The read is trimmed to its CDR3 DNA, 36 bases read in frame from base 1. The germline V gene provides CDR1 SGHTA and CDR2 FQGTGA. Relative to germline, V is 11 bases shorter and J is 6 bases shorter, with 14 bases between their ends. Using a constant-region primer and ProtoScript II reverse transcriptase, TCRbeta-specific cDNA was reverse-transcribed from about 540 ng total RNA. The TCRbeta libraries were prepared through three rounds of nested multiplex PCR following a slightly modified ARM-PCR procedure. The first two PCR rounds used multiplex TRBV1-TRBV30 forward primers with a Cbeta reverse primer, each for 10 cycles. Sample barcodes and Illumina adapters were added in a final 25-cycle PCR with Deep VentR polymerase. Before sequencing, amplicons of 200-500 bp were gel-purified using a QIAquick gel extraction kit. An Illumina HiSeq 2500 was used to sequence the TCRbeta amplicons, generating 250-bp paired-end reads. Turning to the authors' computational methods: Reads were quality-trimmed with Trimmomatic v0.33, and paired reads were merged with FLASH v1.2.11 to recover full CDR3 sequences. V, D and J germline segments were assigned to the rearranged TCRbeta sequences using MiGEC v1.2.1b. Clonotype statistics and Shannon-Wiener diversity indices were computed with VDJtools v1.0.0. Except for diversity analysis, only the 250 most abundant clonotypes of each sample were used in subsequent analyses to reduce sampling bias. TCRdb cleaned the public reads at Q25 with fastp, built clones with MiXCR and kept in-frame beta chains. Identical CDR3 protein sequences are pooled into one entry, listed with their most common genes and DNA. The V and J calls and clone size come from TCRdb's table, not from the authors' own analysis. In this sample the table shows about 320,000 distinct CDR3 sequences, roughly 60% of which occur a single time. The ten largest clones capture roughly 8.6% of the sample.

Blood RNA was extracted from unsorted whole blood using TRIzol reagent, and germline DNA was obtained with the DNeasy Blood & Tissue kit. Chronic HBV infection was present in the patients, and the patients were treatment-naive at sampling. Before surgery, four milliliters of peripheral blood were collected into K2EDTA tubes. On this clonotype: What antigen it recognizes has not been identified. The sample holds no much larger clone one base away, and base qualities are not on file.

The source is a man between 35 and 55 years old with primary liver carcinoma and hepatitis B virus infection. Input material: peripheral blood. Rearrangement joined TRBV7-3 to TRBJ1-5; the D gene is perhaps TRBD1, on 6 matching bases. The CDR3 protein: CAPRGAGQPQHF. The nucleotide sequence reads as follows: TGTGCCCCCAGGGGAGCGGGTCAGCCCCAGCATTTT. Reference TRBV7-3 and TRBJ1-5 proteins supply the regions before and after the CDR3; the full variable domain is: GAGVSQTPSNKVTEKGKYVELRCDPISGHTALYWYRQSLGQGPEFLIYFQGTGAADDSGLPNDRFFAVRPEGSVSTLKIQRTERGDSAVYLCAPRGAGQPQHFGDGTRLSIL.